These 11 T cell receptor beta chains came from one sample sequenced in a study of T cell responses to AZD1222 COVID-19 vaccine. Generated by immunoSEQ multiplex PCR, the TCRdb table keeps only in-frame clones and is missing some. The data hold 150,000 to 200,000 clones, with about 90% observed a single time. Sequencing used peripheral blood, obtained 28 days after the second AZD1222 dose. These receptors were taken from an adult who received the AZD1222 COVID-19 vaccine.

The chain carries TRBV19 and TRBJ1-1; TRBD1 matches at 7 bases. The CDR3 is 11 residues long. Germline V gene data show CDR1 as LNHDA and CDR2 as SQIVND (reference sequence). V shed 6 bases and J 11 bases; nucleotides not matched to a gene: 6. As DNA, the CDR3 is TGTGCCAGTAGGGACAGGTATAGCGCTTTCTTT. It specifies CASRDRYSAFF.

This chain joins TRBV12-3 or TRBV12-4 and TRBJ1-3; D remains ambiguous. This CDR3 is built from 12 residues. V gave up 6 bases and J gave up 5 bases, with 8 bases separating them. CDR3 protein: CASSPDRNTIYF. The CDR3 DNA sequence: TGTGCCAGCAGCCCAGACCGAAACACCATATATTTT.

This chain links TRBV6-4 with TRBJ1-1; D may be TRBD1 (5 bases). This CDR3 region has 13 residues. V was pared by 7 bases and J by 2 bases, with 11 bases between. CDR1 is MRHNA and CDR2 is SNTAGT in the germline V gene. In DNA, the CDR3 is TGTGCCAGCAAGCAGACAGTTAACACTGAAGCTTTCTTT. Translation: CASKQTVNTEAFF.

The chain uses TRBV30 and TRBJ1-2, with a possible D match to TRBD1 (5 bases). Germline values: CDR1 GTSNPN, CDR2 SVGIG (reference sequence). V was clipped by 3 bases and J by 3 bases, with 26 bases between them. The CDR3 runs to 18 residues. The CDR3 region is CAWRLSYAQEGADYGYTF. The CDR3 coding sequence is TGTGCCTGGAGACTATCGTATGCCCAGGAAGGGGCCGACTATGGCTACACCTTC.

This chain links TRBV6-5 with TRBJ2-1, with D possibly TRBD1 on 6 matching bases. Germline CDR1 MNHEY, CDR2 SVGAGI. This CDR3 comprises 15 residues. Trimming left V 6 bases short and J 1 base short, with 13 bases between. CDR3 loop: CASRVRQESYNEQFF. The CDR3, as DNA: TGTGCCAGCAGGGTTAGACAGGAGTCCTACAATGAGCAGTTCTTC.

The chain joins TRBV18 to TRBJ2-1; 12 bases line up with TRBD1. The CDR3 consists of 14 residues. Trimming removed 8 bases from V and 7 bases from J; junction bases left unmatched: 6. Germline loops: CDR1 KGHSH, CDR2 LQKENI. CDR3 sequence reads: CASNRDRGQNEQFF. For the CDR3, the DNA is TGTGCCAGCAACCGGGACAGGGGGCAAAATGAGCAGTTCTTC.

This chain connects TRBV5-6 to TRBJ2-5, with TRBD2 matching 14 bases. This CDR3 is 16 amino acids long. The germline CDR1 and CDR2 sequences are SGHDT and YYEEEE. Trimming at V came to 2 bases and at J to 5 bases, leaving 5 bases not matched to a gene. The CDR3 spells CASSFRLAGGLETQYF. Here the CDR3 DNA reads TGTGCCAGCAGCTTCCGACTAGCGGGAGGGCTGGAGACCCAGTACTTC.

The chain combines TRBV9 with TRBJ2-3, with 13 bases fitting TRBD2. Germline CDR1 and CDR2: SGDLS and YYNGEE. This CDR3 comprises 17 residues. With 0 bases clipped from V and 4 bases from J, the junction kept 5 bases outside the gene matches. In DNA form, the CDR3 reads TGTGCCAGCAGCGTAGGCCGGACTAGCGGGGGAGCAGATACGCAGTATTTT. Its protein product is CASSVGRTSGGADTQYF.

This clone was counted a few times. The chain has TRBV30 and TRBJ1-6; 7 bases line up with TRBD1. CDR3 size: 14 residues. Trimming removed 6 bases from V and 3 bases from J; junction bases left unmatched: 5. CDR1 is GTSNPN and CDR2 is SVGIG in the germline V gene (reference sequence). CDR3 DNA sequence: TGTGCCTGCTACCGGGACAGCTATAATTCACCCCTCCACTTT. It specifies CACYRDSYNSPLHF.

V and J are TRBV19 and TRBJ1-2; D may be TRBD1 (6 bases). Between the trimmed V and J ends, which lost 4 bases and 3 bases, there was a span of 24 bases. Looked up from germline, CDR1 is LNHDA and CDR2 is SQIVND (reference sequence). This CDR3 is 18 amino acids long. CDR3 sequence: CASSTKRGAPGRDYGYTF. CDR3 in DNA: TGTGCCAGTAGTACCAAGAGGGGGGCCCCGGGACGCGACTATGGCTACACCTTC.

The rearrangement links TRBV6-6 to TRBJ2-2; TRBD1 matches 9 bases. V trimming: 6 bases; J trimming: 6 bases; junction bases outside the gene matches: 5. Germline lookup yields CDR1 MNHNY and CDR2 SVGAGI (reference sequence). The CDR3 runs 14 residues. This CDR3 is CASRNDRGSGELFF. As DNA, the CDR3 is TGTGCCAGCAGGAACGACAGGGGGTCCGGGGAGCTGTTTTTT.